Reported below is one T cell receptor (beta chain). This record belongs to a study of shared clonotypes between healthy human individuals. CD8 memory combined CD45RO+ cells with CCR7-negative CD45RA+ TemRA cells. Germline values: CDR1 SGDLS, CDR2 YYNGEE. The ends were cut back, 3 bases at V and 1 base at J, with 11 bases in the middle. This CDR3 comprises 16 residues. Sequenced by immunoSEQ multiplex PCR; TCRdb stores in-frame clones only, minus some. This table has roughly 380,000 clones, roughly 96% appearing once. This chain joins TRBV9 and TRBJ2-6, with a possible D match to TRBD2 (5 bases). Sequencing was done on a sample of memory CD8+ T cells sorted from blood. Subset: CD45RO+ cells pooled with CCR7-negative TemRA cells. The receptor was isolated from a man aged 30 to 45 in good health. The CDR3 reads CASSARWESGANVLTF. The CDR3 DNA reads as TGTGCCAGCAGCGCAAGATGGGAGTCTGGGGCCAACGTCCTGACTTTC.